This T cell receptor (beta chain) was found in a study of T cells expressing NK-cell markers. At the level of the study: The TCR beta repertoires originated in sorted CD3+CD56+NKG2C+, CD3+CD56+NKG2C- and CD3+CD56-NKG2C+ T cells. Study-wide results and caveats: Leadership of the CD3+CD56-NKG2C+ fraction also belonged to these clonotypes in several donors. The dominant NKG2C+ clonotypes represented roughly 1.0-7.5% of CD8+ T cells in five to seven donors.

This CDR3 region has 13 residues. Germline CDR1 MNHEY, CDR2 SVGAGI. Concerning this clonotype: The antigen remains unidentified.

TCRdb derives one entry per CDR3 protein from the 5' RACE reads, leaving out DNA. The repertoire table contains 150,000 or so distinct CDR3 sequences. The TCR originated in a woman in her 50s in good health. J is TRBJ1-1 and V is TRBV6-5; TCRdb's D call, TRBD1, is unchecked because there is no DNA. Input material: blood T cells: a sorted CD56 or NKG2C T cell subset, CD4+ or CD8+ T cells, or bulk PBMC T cells (not recorded which). The chain's CDR3 is CAASGGAGTEAFF.